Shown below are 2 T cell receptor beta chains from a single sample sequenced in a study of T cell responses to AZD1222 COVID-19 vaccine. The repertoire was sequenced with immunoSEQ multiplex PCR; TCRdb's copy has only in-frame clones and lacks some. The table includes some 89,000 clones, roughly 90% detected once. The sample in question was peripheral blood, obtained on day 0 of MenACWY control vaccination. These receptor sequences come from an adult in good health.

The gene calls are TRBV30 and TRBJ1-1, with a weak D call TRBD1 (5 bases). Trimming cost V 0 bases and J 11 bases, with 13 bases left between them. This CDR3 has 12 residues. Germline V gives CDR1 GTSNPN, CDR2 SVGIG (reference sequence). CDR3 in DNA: TGTGCCTGGAGTGTACAACCAGGGAAGGCTTTCTTT. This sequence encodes CAWSVQPGKAFF.

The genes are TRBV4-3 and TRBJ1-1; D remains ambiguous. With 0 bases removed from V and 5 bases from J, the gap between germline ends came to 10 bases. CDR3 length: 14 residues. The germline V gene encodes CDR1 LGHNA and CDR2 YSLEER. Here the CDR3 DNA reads TGCGCCAGCAGCCAAGAACCCGGTACGACTGAAGCTTTCTTT. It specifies CASSQEPGTTEAFF.